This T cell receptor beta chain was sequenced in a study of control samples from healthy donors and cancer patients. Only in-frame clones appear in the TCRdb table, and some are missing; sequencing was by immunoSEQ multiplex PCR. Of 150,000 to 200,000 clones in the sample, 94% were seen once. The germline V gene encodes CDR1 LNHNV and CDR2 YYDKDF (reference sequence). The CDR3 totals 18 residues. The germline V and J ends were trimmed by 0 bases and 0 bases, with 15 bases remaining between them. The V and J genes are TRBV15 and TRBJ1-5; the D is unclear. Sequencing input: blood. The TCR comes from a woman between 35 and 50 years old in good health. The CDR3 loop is CATSRDFAAGYSNQPQHF. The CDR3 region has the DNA TGTGCCACCAGCAGAGATTTCGCCGCCGGATATAGCAATCAGCCCCAGCATTTT.